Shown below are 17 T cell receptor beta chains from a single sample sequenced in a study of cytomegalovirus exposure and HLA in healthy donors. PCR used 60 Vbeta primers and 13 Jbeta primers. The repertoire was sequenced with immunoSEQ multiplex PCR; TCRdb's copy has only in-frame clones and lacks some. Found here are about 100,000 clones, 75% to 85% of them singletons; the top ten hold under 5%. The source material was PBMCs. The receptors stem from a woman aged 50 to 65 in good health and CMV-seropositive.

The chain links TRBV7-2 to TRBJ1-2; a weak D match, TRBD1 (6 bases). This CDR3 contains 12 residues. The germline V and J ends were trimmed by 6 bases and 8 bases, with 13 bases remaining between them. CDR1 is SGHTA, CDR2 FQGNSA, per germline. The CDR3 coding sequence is TGTGCCAGCAGGCGGGGGGGCATGGGCTACACCTTC. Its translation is CASRRGGMGYTF.

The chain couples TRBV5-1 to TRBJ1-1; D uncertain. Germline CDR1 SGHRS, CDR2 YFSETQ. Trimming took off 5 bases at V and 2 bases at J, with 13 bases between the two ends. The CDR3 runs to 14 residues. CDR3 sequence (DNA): TGCGCCAGCAGGCGGCGTCGAGACAACACTGAAGCTTTCTTT. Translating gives CASRRRRDNTEAFF.

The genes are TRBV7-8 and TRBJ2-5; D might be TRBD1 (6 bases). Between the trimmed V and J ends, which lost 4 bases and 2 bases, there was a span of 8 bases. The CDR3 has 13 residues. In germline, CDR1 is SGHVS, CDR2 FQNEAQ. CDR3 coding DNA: TGTGCCAGCAGCTCAGGACAGCAAGAGACCCAGTACTTC. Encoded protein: CASSSGQQETQYF. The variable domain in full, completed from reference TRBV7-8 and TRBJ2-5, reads GAGVSQSPRYKVAKRGQDVALRCDPISGHVSLFWYQQALGQGPEFLTYFQNEAQLDKSGLPSDRFFAERPEGSVSTLKIQRTQQEDSAVYLCASSSGQQETQYFGPGTRLLVL.

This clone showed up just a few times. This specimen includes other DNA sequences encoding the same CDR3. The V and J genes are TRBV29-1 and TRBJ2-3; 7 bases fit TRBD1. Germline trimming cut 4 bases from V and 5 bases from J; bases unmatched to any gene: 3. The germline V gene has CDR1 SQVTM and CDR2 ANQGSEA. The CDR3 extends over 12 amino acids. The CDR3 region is CSVGQGVDTQYF. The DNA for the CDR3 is TGCAGCGTTGGACAGGGAGTAGATACGCAGTATTTT.

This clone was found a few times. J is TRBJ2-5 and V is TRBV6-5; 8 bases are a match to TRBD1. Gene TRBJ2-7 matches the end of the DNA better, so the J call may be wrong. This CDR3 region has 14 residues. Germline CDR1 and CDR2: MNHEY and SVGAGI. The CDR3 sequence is CASSWDRRSYEQYF. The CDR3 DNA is TGTGCCAGCAGTTGGGACAGGAGAAGCTACGAGCAGTACTTC.

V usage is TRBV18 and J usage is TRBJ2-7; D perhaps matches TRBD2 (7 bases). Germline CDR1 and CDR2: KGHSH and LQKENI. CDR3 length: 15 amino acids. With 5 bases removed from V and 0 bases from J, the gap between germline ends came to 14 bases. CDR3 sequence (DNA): TGTGCCAGCTCAGGGCGGGGGCCGACCTCCTACGAGCAGTACTTC. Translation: CASSGRGPTSYEQYF.

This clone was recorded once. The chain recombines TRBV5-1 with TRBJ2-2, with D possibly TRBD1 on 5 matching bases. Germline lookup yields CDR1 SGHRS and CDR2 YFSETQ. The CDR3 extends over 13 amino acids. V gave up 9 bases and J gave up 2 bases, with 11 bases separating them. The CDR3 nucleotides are TGCGCCACCAATCAGGGCAACACCGGGGAGCTGTTTTTT. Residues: CATNQGNTGELFF.

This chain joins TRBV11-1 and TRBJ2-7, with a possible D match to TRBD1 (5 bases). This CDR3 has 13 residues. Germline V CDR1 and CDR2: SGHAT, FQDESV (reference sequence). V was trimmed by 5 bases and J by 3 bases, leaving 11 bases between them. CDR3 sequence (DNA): TGTGCCAGCAGCCTCTCCGACAGCTACGAGCAGTACTTC. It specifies CASSLSDSYEQYF.

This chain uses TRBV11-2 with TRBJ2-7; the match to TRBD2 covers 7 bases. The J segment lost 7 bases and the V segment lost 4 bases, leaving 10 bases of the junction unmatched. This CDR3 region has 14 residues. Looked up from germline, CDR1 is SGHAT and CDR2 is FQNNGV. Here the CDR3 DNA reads TGTGCCAGCAGCTCGGTAATAGCGGGCCAGGAGCAGTACTTC. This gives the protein CASSSVIAGQEQYF.

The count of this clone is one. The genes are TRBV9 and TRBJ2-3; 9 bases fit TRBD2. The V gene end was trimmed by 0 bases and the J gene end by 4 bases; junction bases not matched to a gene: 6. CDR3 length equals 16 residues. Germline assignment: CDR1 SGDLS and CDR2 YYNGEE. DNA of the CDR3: TGTGCCAGCAGCGTAGTAGGCGGGGGGGCAGCAGATACGCAGTATTTT. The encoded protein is CASSVVGGGAADTQYF.

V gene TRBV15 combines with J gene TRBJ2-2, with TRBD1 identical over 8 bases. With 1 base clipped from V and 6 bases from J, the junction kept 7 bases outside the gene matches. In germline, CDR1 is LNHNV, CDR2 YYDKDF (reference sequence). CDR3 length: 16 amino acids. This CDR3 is CATSRGVSRGPGELFF. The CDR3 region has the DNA TGTGCCACCAGCAGAGGGGTATCCAGGGGGCCCGGGGAGCTGTTTTTT.

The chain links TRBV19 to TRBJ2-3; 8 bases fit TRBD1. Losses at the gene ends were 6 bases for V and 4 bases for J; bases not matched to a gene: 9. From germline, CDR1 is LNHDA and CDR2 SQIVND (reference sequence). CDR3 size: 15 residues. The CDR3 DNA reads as TGTGCCAGTAGCAAACTAGGACAGGGCTCAGATACGCAGTATTTT. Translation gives CASSKLGQGSDTQYF.

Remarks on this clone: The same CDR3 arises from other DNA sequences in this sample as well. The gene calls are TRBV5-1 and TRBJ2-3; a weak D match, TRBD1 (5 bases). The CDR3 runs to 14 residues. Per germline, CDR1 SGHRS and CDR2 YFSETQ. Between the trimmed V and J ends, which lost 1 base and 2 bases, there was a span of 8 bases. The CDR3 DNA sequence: TGCGCCAGCAGCTTGTGGGGCGACACAGATACGCAGTATTTT. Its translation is CASSLWGDTDTQYF.

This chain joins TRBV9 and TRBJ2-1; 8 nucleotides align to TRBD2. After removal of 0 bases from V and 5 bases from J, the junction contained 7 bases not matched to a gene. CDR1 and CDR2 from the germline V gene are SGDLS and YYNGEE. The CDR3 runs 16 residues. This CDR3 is CASSVESGGAHNEQFF. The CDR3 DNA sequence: TGTGCCAGCAGCGTAGAATCGGGAGGGGCCCACAATGAGCAGTTCTTC.

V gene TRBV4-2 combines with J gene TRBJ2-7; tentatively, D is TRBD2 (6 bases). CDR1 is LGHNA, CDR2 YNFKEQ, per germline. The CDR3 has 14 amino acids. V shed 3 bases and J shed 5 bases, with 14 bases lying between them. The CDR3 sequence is CASSQGRSMDEQYF. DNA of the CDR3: TGTGCCAGCAGCCAGGGGAGGAGCATGGACGAGCAGTACTTC.

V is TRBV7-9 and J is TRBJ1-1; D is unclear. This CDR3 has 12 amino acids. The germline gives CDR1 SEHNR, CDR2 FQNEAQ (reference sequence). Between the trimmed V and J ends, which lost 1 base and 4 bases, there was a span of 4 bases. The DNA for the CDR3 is TGTGCCAGCAGCTTAGTGGCCACTGAAGCTTTCTTT. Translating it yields CASSLVATEAFF.

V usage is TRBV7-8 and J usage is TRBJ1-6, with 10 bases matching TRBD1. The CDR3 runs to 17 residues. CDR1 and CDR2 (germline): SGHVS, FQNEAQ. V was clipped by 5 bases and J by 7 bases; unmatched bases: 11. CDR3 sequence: CASSPRLDRGWNSPLHF. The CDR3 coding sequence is TGTGCCAGCAGCCCACGACTGGACAGGGGGTGGAATTCACCCCTCCACTTT.